This T cell receptor (beta chain) was identified during a study of beta chain features in type 1 diabetes. The germline CDR1 and CDR2 sequences are SGHRS and YFSETQ. This CDR3 contains 14 residues. The V gene lost 4 bases and the J gene lost 1 base, with 12 bases spanning the gap. The sequenced template was cDNA made from the entire isolated RNA. Method: immunoSEQ multiplex PCR; TCRdb's copy keeps in-frame clones and lacks some. The sample carries about 170,000 clones, approximately 8% recorded once. Whole-study findings and limits: All four CD4+ subsets of Type 1 diabetes patients contained TCRB CDR3s that were moderately but significantly shorter.

Details on this clone: What it binds is unknown.

This TCR was recovered from a man younger than 35 with type 1 diabetes. The rearrangement joins TRBV5-1 to TRBJ2-7; maybe TRBD2 (5 bases). What was sequenced was central memory CD4+ T cells from blood. CDR3 sequence reads: CASSESRGSYEQYF. Here the CDR3 DNA reads TGCGCCAGCAGCGAATCCCGAGGGTCCTACGAGCAGTACTTC.